One sample yielded the 5 T cell receptor beta chains listed below, sequenced in a study of blood T cell repertoires in COVID-19. TCRdb keeps only in-frame clones here, not all; method: immunoSEQ multiplex PCR. This sample has roughly 520,000 clones; more than 75% occur once, and the top ten carry 1.5% to 2%. Sequencing was performed on PBMCs or T cells enriched from blood (not recorded which). The receptors come from a woman aged 40-49 years who had recovered from COVID-19.

The chain couples TRBV23-1 to TRBJ2-3, with a tentative D call TRBD1 (6 bases). TRBV23-1 is recorded as an ORF, its role being uncertain. This CDR3 is built from 14 residues. Trimming removed 4 bases at V and 3 bases at J, with 11 bases between. The CDR3 reads CASSLRGTTDTQYF. The CDR3 DNA is TGCGCCAGCAGTCTCAGGGGCACGACAGATACGCAGTATTTT.

This clone is a singleton in its sample. This chain joins TRBV24-1 and TRBJ1-4; 11 bases are shared with TRBD1. Losses at the gene ends were 3 bases for V and 9 bases for J; bases not matched to a gene: 5. Germline lookup yields CDR1 KGHDR and CDR2 SFDVKD. This CDR3 is built from 15 residues. CDR3 region: CATSDPGQGGKKLFF. Here the CDR3 DNA reads TGTGCCACCAGTGATCCGGGACAGGGGGGGAAAAAACTGTTTTTT.

The V and J genes are TRBV6-2 or TRBV6-3 and TRBJ2-7; D not resolved. The V end was cut by 6 bases, the J end by 5 bases, with 17 bases between. This CDR3 spans 14 amino acids. The germline V gene encodes CDR1 MNHEY and CDR2 SVGEGT. The CDR3 spells CASSRVASEDEQYF. For the CDR3, the DNA is TGTGCCAGCAGCCGAGTGGCATCTGAGGACGAGCAGTACTTC.

Only one count was recorded for this clone. The chain is built from TRBV6-5 and TRBJ2-1; 9 positions match TRBD1. With V trimmed by 7 bases and J by 2 bases, 3 bases remained unmatched. Germline CDR1 is MNHEY and CDR2 is SVGAGI. The CDR3 spans 14 residues. Here the CDR3 reads CASIRDRAYNEQFF. DNA for the CDR3: TGTGCCAGCATCCGGGACAGGGCCTACAATGAGCAGTTCTTC.

This chain connects TRBV4-1 to TRBJ2-7; possibly TRBD1 for D (5 bases). Trimming took off 6 bases at V and 2 bases at J, with 23 bases between the two ends. The V gene's germline CDR1 is MGHRA and CDR2 YSYEKL. This CDR3 region has 17 residues. CDR3 bases: TGCGCCAGCAGTTTTGTCGACGGGCCAGGGAAAACCTACGAGCAGTACTTC. Translation: CASSFVDGPGKTYEQYF.